Here is one TCR beta chain with its context. The authors took one heparinised blood draw, averaging about 120 mL, from each donor. This sample was included in a study of beta chain features in type 1 diabetes. The sequenced template was cDNA made from the entire isolated RNA. TCRdb's table, derived via immunoSEQ multiplex PCR, lists solely in-frame clones and lacks some. The table has a few hundred thousand clones, 25% to 30% seen once. The sequence came from a man aged 25-45 years in good health. The specimen sequenced was central memory CD4+ T cells from blood.

In DNA form, the CDR3 reads TGCAGCGTTGAAAAGGACAGCTATGGCTACACCTTC. Residues: CSVEKDSYGYTF. J is TRBJ1-2 and V is TRBV29-1; D is possibly TRBD1 (6 bases). From germline, CDR1 is SQVTM and CDR2 ANQGSEA. V lost 2 bases, J lost 4 bases, and 8 bases lay in between. The CDR3 contains 12 residues.